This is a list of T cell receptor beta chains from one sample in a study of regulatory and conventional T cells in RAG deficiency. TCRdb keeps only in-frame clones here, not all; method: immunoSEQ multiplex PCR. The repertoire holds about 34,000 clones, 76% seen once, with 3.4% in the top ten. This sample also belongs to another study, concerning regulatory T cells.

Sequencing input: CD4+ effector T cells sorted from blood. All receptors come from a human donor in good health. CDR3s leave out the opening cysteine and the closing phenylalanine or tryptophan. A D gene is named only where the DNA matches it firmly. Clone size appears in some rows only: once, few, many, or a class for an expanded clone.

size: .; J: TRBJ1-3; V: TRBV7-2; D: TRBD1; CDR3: ASSLEGALGGNTIY
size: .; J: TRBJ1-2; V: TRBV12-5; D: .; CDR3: ASGITGNYGYT
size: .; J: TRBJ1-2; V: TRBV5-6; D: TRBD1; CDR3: ASSYDRDGGYT
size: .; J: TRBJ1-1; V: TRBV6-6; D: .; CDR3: ASKIQPNTEAF
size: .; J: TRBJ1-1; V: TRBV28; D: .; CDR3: ASSPGARGNTEAF
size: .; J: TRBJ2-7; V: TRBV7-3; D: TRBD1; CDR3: ASSLDRETEQY
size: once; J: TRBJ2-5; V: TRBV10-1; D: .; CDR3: ASSPSSQETQY
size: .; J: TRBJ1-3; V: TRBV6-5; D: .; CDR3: ASSYGNTIY
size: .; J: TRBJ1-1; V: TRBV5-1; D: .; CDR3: ASSLYGGRTEAF
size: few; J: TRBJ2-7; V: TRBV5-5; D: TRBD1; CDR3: ASRVEDNRGYEQY
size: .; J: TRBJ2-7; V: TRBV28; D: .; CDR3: ASSMDTGEQY
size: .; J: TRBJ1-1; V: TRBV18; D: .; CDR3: ASSPPRGLGTEAF
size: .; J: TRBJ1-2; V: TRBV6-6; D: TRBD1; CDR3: ASSSGTGGTYGYT
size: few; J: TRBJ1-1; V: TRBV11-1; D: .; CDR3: ASSPFTEAF
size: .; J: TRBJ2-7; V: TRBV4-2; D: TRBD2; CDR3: ASSQDRASGGLEQY
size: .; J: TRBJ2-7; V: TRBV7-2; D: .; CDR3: ASSQTGELYEQY
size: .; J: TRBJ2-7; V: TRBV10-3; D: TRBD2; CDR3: AISDGLAGELYEQY